This T cell receptor beta chain was obtained from a study of blood T cell repertoires in COVID-19. The repertoire was sequenced with immunoSEQ multiplex PCR; TCRdb's copy has only in-frame clones and lacks some. The table shows tens of thousands of clones, with 90% occurring only once. Material: peripheral blood. The clonotype was recovered from a human donor in a cohort sampled during active COVID-19.

The DNA of the CDR3 is TGTGCCACCAGCAGACCTGGCCAGGGCGGGGGTCAGCCCCAGCATTTT. Amino acids: CATSRPGQGGGQPQHF. The chain joins TRBV15 to TRBJ1-5, with D maybe TRBD1 (5 bases). Between the trimmed V and J ends, which lost 2 bases and 6 bases, there was a span of 17 bases. The CDR3 extends over 16 amino acids. The germline gives CDR1 LNHNV, CDR2 YYDKDF (reference sequence).